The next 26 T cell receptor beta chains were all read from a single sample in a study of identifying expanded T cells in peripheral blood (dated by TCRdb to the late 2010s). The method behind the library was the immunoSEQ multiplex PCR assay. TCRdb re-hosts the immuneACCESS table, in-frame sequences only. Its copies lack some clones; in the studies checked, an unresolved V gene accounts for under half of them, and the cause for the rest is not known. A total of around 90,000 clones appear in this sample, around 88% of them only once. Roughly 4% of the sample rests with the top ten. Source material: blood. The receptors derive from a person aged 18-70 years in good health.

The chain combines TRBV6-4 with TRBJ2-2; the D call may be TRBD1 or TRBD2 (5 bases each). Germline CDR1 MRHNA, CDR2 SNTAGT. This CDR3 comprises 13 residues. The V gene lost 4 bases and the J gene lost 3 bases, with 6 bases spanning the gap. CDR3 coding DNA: TGTGCCAGCAGTGGAGGGGACACCGGGGAGCTGTTTTTT. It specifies CASSGGDTGELFF.

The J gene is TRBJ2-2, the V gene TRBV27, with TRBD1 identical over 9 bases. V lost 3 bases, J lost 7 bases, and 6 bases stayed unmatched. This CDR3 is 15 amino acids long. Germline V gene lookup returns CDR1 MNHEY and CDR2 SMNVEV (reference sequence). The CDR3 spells CASSFDRGYNGELFF. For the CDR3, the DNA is TGTGCCAGCAGTTTCGACAGGGGGTACAACGGGGAGCTGTTTTTT.

The CDR3 DNA reads as TGCAGCGTTGCCTTAGCGGGGGGTGGCTACGAGCAGTACTTC. Encoded protein: CSVALAGGGYEQYF. The chain has TRBV29-1 and TRBJ2-7, with TRBD2 matching 10 bases. CDR1 is SQVTM and CDR2 is ANQGSEA in the germline V gene. The CDR3 is 14 amino acids. Germline trimming cut 4 bases from V and 3 bases from J; bases unmatched to any gene: 6.

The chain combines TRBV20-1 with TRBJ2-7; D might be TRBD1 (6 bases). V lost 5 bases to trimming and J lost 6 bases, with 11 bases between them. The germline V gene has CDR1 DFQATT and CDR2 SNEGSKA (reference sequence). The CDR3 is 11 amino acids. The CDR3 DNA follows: TGCAGTGCTGGGGGCTCGGTCGAGCAGTACTTC. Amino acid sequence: CSAGGSVEQYF.

The CDR3 is CASSLSVLGETQYF. CDR3 DNA: TGTGCCAGCAGCTTAAGTGTGTTGGGAGAGACCCAGTACTTC. This chain connects TRBV7-2 to TRBJ2-5; D not resolved. The V end was cut by 2 bases, the J end by 4 bases, with 11 bases between. The CDR3 has 14 residues. From germline, CDR1 is SGHTA and CDR2 FQGNSA. Full variable domain (remainder filled in from reference TRBV7-2 and TRBJ2-5): GAGVSQSPSNKVTEKGKDVELRCDPISGHTALYWYRQSLGQGLEFLIYFQGNSAPDKSGLPSDRFSAERTGGSVSTLTIQRTQQEDSAVYLCASSLSVLGETQYFGPGTRLLVL.

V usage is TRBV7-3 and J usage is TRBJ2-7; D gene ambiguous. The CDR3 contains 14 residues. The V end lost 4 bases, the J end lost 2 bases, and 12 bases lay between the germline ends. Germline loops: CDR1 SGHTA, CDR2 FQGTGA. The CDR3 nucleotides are TGTGCCAGCAGCTCAAGTTGGTCCGCCTACGAGCAGTACTTC. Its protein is CASSSSWSAYEQYF. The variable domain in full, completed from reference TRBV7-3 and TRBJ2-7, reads GAGVSQTPSNKVTEKGKYVELRCDPISGHTALYWYRQSLGQGPEFLIYFQGTGAADDSGLPNDRFFAVRPEGSVSTLKIQRTERGDSAVYLCASSSSWSAYEQYFGPGTRLTVT.

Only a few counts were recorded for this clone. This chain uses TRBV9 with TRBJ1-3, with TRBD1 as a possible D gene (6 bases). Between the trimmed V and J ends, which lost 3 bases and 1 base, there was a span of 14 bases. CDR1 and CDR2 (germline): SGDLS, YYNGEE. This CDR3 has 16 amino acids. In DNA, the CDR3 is TGTGCCAGCAGCGCTCTAGACAGGCAATCTGGAAACACCATATATTTT. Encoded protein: CASSALDRQSGNTIYF. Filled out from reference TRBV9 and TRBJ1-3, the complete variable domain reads DSGVTQTPKHLITATGQRVTLRCSPRSGDLSVYWYQQSLDQGLQFLIQYYNGEERAKGNILERFSAQQFPDLHSELNLSSLELGDSALYFCASSALDRQSGNTIYFGEGSWLTVV.

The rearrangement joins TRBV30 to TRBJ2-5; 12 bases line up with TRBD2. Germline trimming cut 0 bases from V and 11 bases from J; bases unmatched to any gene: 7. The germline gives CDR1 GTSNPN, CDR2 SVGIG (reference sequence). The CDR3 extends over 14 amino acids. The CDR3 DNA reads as TGTGCCTGGAGTGTAGATACTAGCGGGGGGTTACAGTACTTC. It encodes CAWSVDTSGGLQYF.

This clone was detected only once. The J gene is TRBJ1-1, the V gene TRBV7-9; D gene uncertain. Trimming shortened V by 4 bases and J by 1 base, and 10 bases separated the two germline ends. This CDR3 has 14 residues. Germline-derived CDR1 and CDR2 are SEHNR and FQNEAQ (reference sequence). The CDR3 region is CASSSDRRNTEAFF. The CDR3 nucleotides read TGTGCCAGCAGCTCGGACCGAAGGAACACTGAAGCTTTCTTT.

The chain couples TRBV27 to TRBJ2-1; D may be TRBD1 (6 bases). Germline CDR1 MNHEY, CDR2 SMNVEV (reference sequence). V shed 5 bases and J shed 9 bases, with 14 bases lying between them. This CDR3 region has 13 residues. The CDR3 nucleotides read TGTGCCAGCAGTGAATTTGGGGGCGGTGAGCAGTTCTTC. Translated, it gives CASSEFGGGEQFF.

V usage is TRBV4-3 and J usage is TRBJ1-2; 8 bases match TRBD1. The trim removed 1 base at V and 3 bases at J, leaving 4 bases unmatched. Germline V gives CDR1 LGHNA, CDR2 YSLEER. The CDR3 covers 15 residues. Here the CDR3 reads CASSQGGQGDYGYTF. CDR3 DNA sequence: TGCGCCAGCAGCCAAGGCGGACAGGGCGACTATGGCTACACCTTC.

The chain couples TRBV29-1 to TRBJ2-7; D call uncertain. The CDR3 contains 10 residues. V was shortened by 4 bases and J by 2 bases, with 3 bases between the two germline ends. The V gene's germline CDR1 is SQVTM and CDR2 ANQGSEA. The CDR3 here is CSVGTYEQYF. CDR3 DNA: TGCAGCGTTGGAACCTACGAGCAGTACTTC.

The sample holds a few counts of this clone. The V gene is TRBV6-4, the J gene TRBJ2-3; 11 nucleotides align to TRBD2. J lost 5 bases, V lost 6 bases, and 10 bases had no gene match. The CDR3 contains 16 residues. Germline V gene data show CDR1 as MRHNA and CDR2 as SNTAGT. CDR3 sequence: CASSPLAGESGDTQYF. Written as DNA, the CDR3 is TGTGCCAGCAGCCCACTAGCGGGAGAGTCAGGAGATACGCAGTATTTT.

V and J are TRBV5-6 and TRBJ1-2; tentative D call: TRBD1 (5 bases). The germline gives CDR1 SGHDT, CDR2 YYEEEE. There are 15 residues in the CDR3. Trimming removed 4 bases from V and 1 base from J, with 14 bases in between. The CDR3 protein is CASSPVGRGNYGYTF. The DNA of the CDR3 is TGTGCCAGCAGCCCTGTGGGGAGGGGTAACTATGGCTACACCTTC. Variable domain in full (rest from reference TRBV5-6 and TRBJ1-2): DAGVTQSPTHLIKTRGQQVTLRCSPKSGHDTVSWYQQALGQGPQFIFQYYEEEERQRGNFPDRFSGHQFPNYSSELNVNALLLGDSALYLCASSPVGRGNYGYTFGSGTRLTVV.

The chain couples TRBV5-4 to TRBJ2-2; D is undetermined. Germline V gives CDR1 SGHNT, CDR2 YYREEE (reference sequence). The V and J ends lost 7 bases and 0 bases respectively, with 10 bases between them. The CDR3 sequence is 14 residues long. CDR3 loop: CASGLHANTGELFF. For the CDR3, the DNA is TGTGCCAGCGGTCTCCATGCGAACACCGGGGAGCTGTTTTTT.

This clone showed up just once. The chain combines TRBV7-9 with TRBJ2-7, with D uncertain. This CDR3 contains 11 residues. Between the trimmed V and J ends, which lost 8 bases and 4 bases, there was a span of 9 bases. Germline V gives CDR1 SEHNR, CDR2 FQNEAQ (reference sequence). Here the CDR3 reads CASALDYEQYF. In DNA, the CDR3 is TGTGCCAGCGCGTTGGATTACGAGCAGTACTTC.

CDR3 region: CASSFRQWPNTEAFF. The CDR3, as DNA: TGTGCCAGCAGCTTTCGACAGTGGCCGAACACTGAAGCTTTCTTT. V is TRBV5-6 and J is TRBJ1-1; weak D call: TRBD1 (5 bases). Germline V gene lookup returns CDR1 SGHDT and CDR2 YYEEEE. Trimming pared 2 bases from V and 1 base from J, leaving 12 bases between. The length of the CDR3 is 15 residues.

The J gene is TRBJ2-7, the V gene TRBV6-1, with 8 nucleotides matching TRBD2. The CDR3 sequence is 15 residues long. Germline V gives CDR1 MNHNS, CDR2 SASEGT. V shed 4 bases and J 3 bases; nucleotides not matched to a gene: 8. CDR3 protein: CASSVSSGSHYEQYF. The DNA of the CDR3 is TGTGCCAGCAGTGTGTCCAGCGGGAGCCACTACGAGCAGTACTTC.

CDR3 sequence: CASSLRTSGGYEQYF. Here the CDR3 DNA reads TGTGCCAGCAGCTTGAGAACTAGCGGGGGATACGAGCAGTACTTC. The chain is built from TRBV5-5 and TRBJ2-7, with 11 bases aligning to TRBD2. The CDR3 is made up of 15 amino acids. V lost 1 base to trimming and J lost 4 bases; unmatched junction nucleotides: 4. The germline CDR1 and CDR2 sequences are SGHKS and YYEKEE (reference sequence).

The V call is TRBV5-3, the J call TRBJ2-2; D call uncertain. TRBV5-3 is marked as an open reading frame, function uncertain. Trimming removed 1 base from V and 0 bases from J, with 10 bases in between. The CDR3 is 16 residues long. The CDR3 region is CARSLRTRTNTGELFF. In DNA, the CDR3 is TGTGCCAGAAGCTTGCGAACAAGAACGAACACCGGGGAGCTGTTTTTT.

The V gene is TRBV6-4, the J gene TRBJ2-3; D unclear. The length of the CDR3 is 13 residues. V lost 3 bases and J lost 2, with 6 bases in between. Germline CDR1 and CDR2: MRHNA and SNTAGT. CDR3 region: CASSDKATDTQYF. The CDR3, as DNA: TGTGCCAGCAGTGATAAGGCCACAGATACGCAGTATTTT.

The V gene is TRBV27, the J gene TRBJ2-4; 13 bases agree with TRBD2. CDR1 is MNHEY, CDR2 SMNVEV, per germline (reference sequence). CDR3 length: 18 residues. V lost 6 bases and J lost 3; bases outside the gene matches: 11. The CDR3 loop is CASRGLAGARRSKNIQYF. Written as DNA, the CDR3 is TGTGCCAGCAGAGGACTAGCGGGAGCAAGACGAAGCAAAAACATTCAGTACTTC.

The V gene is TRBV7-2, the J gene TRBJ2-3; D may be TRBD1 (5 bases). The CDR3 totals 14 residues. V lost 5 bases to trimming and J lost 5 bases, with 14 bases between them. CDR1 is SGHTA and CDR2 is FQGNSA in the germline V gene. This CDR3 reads CASSPELQGDTQYF. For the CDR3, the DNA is TGTGCCAGCAGCCCCGAGCTCCAGGGAGATACGCAGTATTTT. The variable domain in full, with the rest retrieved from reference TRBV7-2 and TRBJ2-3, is GAGVSQSPSNKVTEKGKDVELRCDPISGHTALYWYRQSLGQGLEFLIYFQGNSAPDKSGLPSDRFSAERTGGSVSTLTIQRTQQEDSAVYLCASSPELQGDTQYFGPGTRLTVL.

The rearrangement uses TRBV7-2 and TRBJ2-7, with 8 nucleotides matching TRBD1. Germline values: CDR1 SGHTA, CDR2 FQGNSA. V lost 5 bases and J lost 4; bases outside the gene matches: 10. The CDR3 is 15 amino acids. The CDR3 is CASSRGQGGPYEQYF. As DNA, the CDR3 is TGTGCCAGCAGCCGCGGACAGGGAGGACCATACGAGCAGTACTTC. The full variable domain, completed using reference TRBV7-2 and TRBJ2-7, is GAGVSQSPSNKVTEKGKDVELRCDPISGHTALYWYRQSLGQGLEFLIYFQGNSAPDKSGLPSDRFSAERTGGSVSTLTIQRTQQEDSAVYLCASSRGQGGPYEQYFGPGTRLTVT.

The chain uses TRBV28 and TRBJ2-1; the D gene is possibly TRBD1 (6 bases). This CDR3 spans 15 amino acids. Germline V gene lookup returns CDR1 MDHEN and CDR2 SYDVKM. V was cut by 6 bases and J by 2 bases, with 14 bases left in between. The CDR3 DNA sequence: TGTGCCAGCAGCGAGGGGGATCGCGCCTACAATGAGCAGTTCTTC. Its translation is CASSEGDRAYNEQFF.

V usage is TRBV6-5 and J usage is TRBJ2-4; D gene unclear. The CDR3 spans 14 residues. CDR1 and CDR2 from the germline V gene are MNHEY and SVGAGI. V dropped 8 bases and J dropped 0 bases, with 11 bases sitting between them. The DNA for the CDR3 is TGTGCCAGCGTCGCCGTTCTAGCCAAAAACATTCAGTACTTC. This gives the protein CASVAVLAKNIQYF.